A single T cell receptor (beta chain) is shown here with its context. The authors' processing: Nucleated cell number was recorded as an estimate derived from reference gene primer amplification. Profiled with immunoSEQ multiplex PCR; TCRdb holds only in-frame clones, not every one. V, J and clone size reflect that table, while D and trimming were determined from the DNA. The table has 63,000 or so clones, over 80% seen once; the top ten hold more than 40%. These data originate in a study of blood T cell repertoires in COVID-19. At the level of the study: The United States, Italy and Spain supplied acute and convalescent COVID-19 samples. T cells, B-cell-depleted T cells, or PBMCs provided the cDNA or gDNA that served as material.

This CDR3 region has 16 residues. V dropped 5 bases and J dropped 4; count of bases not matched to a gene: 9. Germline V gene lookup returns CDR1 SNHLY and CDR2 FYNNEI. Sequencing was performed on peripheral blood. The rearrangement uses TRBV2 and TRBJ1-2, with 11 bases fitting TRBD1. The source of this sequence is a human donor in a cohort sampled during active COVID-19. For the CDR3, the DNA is TGTGCCAGCAGTCTCGGACAGGGGGCATCGGGCTATGGCTACACCTTC. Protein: CASSLGQGASGYGYTF.